This TCR beta chain was retrieved from a study of regulatory T cells in long-lasting Graves disease. HTBI primers from iRepertoire and Arm-PCR of CDR3 regions yielded the TCR beta libraries. TCRdb re-analysed the multiplex PCR reads in MiXCR, keeping a single row per CDR3 protein. Here the sample spans over 400,000 distinct CDR3 sequences, around 15% being singletons. Time point: newly diagnosed GD, antithyroid drugs for less than 3 months. PBMC-derived RNA was used for the TCR library. The sample was also reused in another study, on T cells in Graves' hyperthyroidism and ophthalmopathy. Per that study: Diagnosis of hyperthyroidism was new in patients aged 18 to 65, and its duration was under 2 months. An initial round of RT-PCR targeting the TCR CDR3 relied on the HTBI primer set.

Source: peripheral blood mononuclear cells (PBMCs), taken at new diagnosis, from a patient treated with antithyroid drugs. This TCR came from a woman aged 45-65 years with Graves disease.

CDR3 DNA: TGCGCCAGCAGCTCGAGCCGGGGAGAGCAGTACTTC. This gives the protein CASSSSRGEQYF. V gene TRBV5-1 combines with J gene TRBJ2-7; tentatively, D is TRBD2 (5 bases). CDR1 SGHRS and CDR2 YFSETQ come from the germline V gene. This CDR3 spans 12 amino acids. The V and J ends lost 3 bases and 7 bases respectively, with 11 bases between them.